A selection of T cell receptor beta chains follows, all from one sample in a study of molecular identifiers for immune sequencing clone quantification. TCRdb re-derived calls from the PCR reads in MiXCR, one entry per CDR3 protein. The repertoire consists of about 500,000 distinct CDR3 sequences, with 20% to 25% occurring once and the leading ten covering around 0.84%. The sequenced sample consisted of naive CD8+ T cells from blood, with Jurkat cell RNA spiked in. These receptors all stem from a human donor in good health. Some libraries in this study had Jurkat cell RNA spiked in. The CDR3 runs from the conserved cysteine through the conserved F or W. The D gene is left open where the match is weak. Only some rows state a clone size, as once, few, many or a class for expanded clones.

V gene: TRBV4-2; clone size: few; D gene: -; J gene: TRBJ2-7; CDR3 length: 17; CDR3 protein: CASTPVTTTGVSYEQYF; CDR3 DNA: TGTGCCAGCACCCCAGTCACCACGACAGGTGTCTCCTACGAGCAGTACTTC
V gene: TRBV29-1; clone size: many; D gene: -; J gene: TRBJ1-5; CDR3 length: 12; CDR3 protein: CSARQDNQPQHF; CDR3 DNA: TGCAGCGCAAGACAGGACAATCAGCCCCAGCATTTT
V gene: TRBV27; clone size: few; D gene: -; J gene: TRBJ1-1; CDR3 length: 15; CDR3 protein: CASRGVTSMNTEAFF; CDR3 DNA: TGTGCCAGCAGAGGAGTGACTAGCATGAACACTGAAGCTTTCTTT
V gene: TRBV13; clone size: -; D gene: TRBD1; J gene: TRBJ2-2; CDR3 length: 17; CDR3 protein: CASSLGGTGGRSGELFF; CDR3 DNA: TGTGCCAGCAGCTTAGGAGGGACAGGTGGACGTTCCGGGGAGCTGTTTTTT
V gene: TRBV4-3; clone size: -; D gene: -; J gene: TRBJ1-1; CDR3 length: 15; CDR3 protein: CASSQDESMATEAFF; CDR3 DNA: TGCGCCAGCAGCCAAGATGAGTCGATGGCCACTGAAGCTTTCTTT
V gene: TRBV20-1; clone size: many; D gene: -; J gene: TRBJ2-3; CDR3 length: 15; CDR3 protein: CSARIVGAGEDTQYF; CDR3 DNA: TGCAGTGCTAGGATCGTGGGGGCCGGAGAAGATACGCAGTATTTT
V gene: TRBV7-9; clone size: few; D gene: TRBD2; J gene: TRBJ2-5; CDR3 length: 15; CDR3 protein: CASRPGGAEQETQYF; CDR3 DNA: TGTGCCAGCAGGCCCGGGGGGGCAGAGCAAGAGACCCAGTACTTC
V gene: TRBV24-1; clone size: -; D gene: -; J gene: TRBJ2-1; CDR3 length: 13; CDR3 protein: CATRSRREDEQFF; CDR3 DNA: TGTGCCACCCGAAGCCGGAGGGAGGATGAGCAGTTCTTC
V gene: TRBV5-6; clone size: -; D gene: TRBD1; J gene: TRBJ2-3; CDR3 length: 15; CDR3 protein: CASSQQGWSTDTQYF; CDR3 DNA: TGTGCCAGCAGCCAACAGGGGTGGAGCACAGATACGCAGTATTTT
V gene: TRBV12-3/TRBV12-4; clone size: few; D gene: TRBD2; J gene: TRBJ2-3; CDR3 length: 19; CDR3 protein: CASSSERVLAGGFADTQYF; CDR3 DNA: TGTGCCAGCAGCTCCGAACGGGTACTAGCGGGGGGTTTTGCAGATACGCAGTATTTT
V gene: TRBV4-2; clone size: -; D gene: -; J gene: TRBJ2-7; CDR3 length: 15; CDR3 protein: CASSQDGVMGYEQYF; CDR3 DNA: TGTGCCAGCAGCCAAGACGGGGTCATGGGCTACGAGCAGTACTTC
V gene: TRBV28; clone size: -; D gene: -; J gene: TRBJ2-7; CDR3 length: 14; CDR3 protein: CASSPSNSYNEQYF; CDR3 DNA: TGTGCCAGCAGTCCCTCAAATTCCTACAATGAGCAGTACTTC
V gene: TRBV4-3; clone size: few; D gene: -; J gene: TRBJ1-3; CDR3 length: 16; CDR3 protein: CASSQDYQDSGNTIYF; CDR3 DNA: TGCGCCAGCAGCCAAGATTATCAGGACTCTGGAAACACCATATATTTT
V gene: TRBV19; clone size: -; D gene: -; J gene: TRBJ1-1; CDR3 length: 13; CDR3 protein: CASSMLGMTEAFF; CDR3 DNA: TGTGCCAGTAGTATGTTAGGAATGACTGAAGCTTTCTTT
V gene: TRBV10-1; clone size: -; D gene: -; J gene: TRBJ2-7; CDR3 length: 13; CDR3 protein: CASSDSDWYEQYF; CDR3 DNA: TGCGCCAGCAGTGACAGCGATTGGTACGAGCAGTACTTC
V gene: TRBV27; clone size: few; D gene: TRBD2; J gene: TRBJ2-7; CDR3 length: 16; CDR3 protein: CASSLLTVAGVGEQYF; CDR3 DNA: TGTGCCAGCAGTTTATTGACCGTAGCGGGAGTAGGCGAGCAGTACTTC
V gene: TRBV29-1; clone size: many; D gene: -; J gene: TRBJ2-3; CDR3 length: 13; CDR3 protein: CSVEGQGGDTQYF; CDR3 DNA: TGCAGCGTTGAAGGGCAGGGTGGAGATACGCAGTATTTT
V gene: TRBV5-4; clone size: -; D gene: -; J gene: TRBJ2-5; CDR3 length: 14; CDR3 protein: CASSLDQGGGTQYF; CDR3 DNA: TGTGCCAGCAGCTTGGATCAGGGGGGGGGGACCCAGTACTTC
V gene: TRBV25-1; clone size: many; D gene: -; J gene: TRBJ1-6; CDR3 length: 13; CDR3 protein: CASSEGDLSSLHF; CDR3 DNA: TGTGCCAGCAGTGAGGGGGACCTCTCGTCCCTCCACTTT
V gene: TRBV12-3/TRBV12-4; clone size: -; D gene: TRBD1; J gene: TRBJ2-5; CDR3 length: 14; CDR3 protein: CASSSYRGQETQYF; CDR3 DNA: TGTGCCAGCAGTTCCTACAGGGGGCAAGAGACCCAGTACTTC
V gene: TRBV11-2; clone size: many; D gene: TRBD2; J gene: TRBJ2-3; CDR3 length: 16; CDR3 protein: CASSQEWELAEDTQYF; CDR3 DNA: TGTGCCAGCAGCCAAGAGTGGGAGCTAGCGGAAGATACGCAGTATTTT
V gene: TRBV3-1; clone size: -; D gene: TRBD2; J gene: TRBJ2-7; CDR3 length: 16; CDR3 protein: CASSPTGLAGVYEQYF; CDR3 DNA: TGTGCCAGCAGCCCCACCGGACTAGCGGGAGTTTACGAGCAGTACTTC
V gene: TRBV27; clone size: -; D gene: -; J gene: TRBJ1-4; CDR3 length: 17; CDR3 protein: CASRPGDGVATNEKLFF; CDR3 DNA: TGTGCCAGCAGGCCAGGGGACGGGGTTGCAACTAATGAAAAACTGTTTTTT
V gene: TRBV6-2/TRBV6-3; clone size: -; D gene: TRBD2; J gene: TRBJ2-3; CDR3 length: 17; CDR3 protein: CASSYSISGSQEDTQYF; CDR3 DNA: TGTGCCAGCAGTTACTCGATTAGCGGGAGTCAGGAAGATACGCAGTATTTT
V gene: TRBV5-1; clone size: many; D gene: TRBD1; J gene: TRBJ2-5; CDR3 length: 15; CDR3 protein: CASSSGTGNQETQYF; CDR3 DNA: TGCGCCAGCAGCTCCGGGACAGGGAACCAAGAGACCCAGTACTTC
V gene: TRBV4-3; clone size: -; D gene: -; J gene: TRBJ1-3; CDR3 length: 15; CDR3 protein: CASSQGTGIRNTIYF; CDR3 DNA: TGCGCCAGCAGCCAAGGAACAGGGATTAGGAACACCATATATTTT
V gene: TRBV28; clone size: few; D gene: -; J gene: TRBJ1-4; CDR3 length: 14; CDR3 protein: CASSLWSTNEKLFF; CDR3 DNA: TGTGCCAGCAGTTTATGGTCAACTAATGAAAAACTGTTTTTT
V gene: TRBV25-1; clone size: many; D gene: TRBD1; J gene: TRBJ1-3; CDR3 length: 16; CDR3 protein: CASSELPDRVGNTIYF; CDR3 DNA: TGTGCCAGCAGTGAATTACCGGACAGGGTCGGAAACACCATATATTTT
V gene: TRBV6-5; clone size: -; D gene: -; J gene: TRBJ2-1; CDR3 length: 13; CDR3 protein: CACSYSTGNEQFF; CDR3 DNA: TGTGCCTGCAGTTACTCAACGGGGAATGAGCAGTTCTTC
V gene: TRBV7-2; clone size: many; D gene: -; J gene: TRBJ1-5; CDR3 length: 19; CDR3 protein: CASSLVGQGYLLGNQPQHF; CDR3 DNA: TGTGCCAGCAGCTTAGTGGGGCAGGGGTACCTTTTGGGCAATCAGCCCCAGCATTTT
V gene: TRBV19; clone size: few; D gene: TRBD1; J gene: TRBJ1-5; CDR3 length: 15; CDR3 protein: CASSYGQGVTQPQHF; CDR3 DNA: TGTGCCAGTAGTTACGGGCAGGGGGTTACTCAGCCCCAGCATTTT
V gene: TRBV11-2; clone size: many; D gene: -; J gene: TRBJ1-1; CDR3 length: 13; CDR3 protein: CASSSGRAAEAFF; CDR3 DNA: TGTGCCAGCAGCTCAGGGAGGGCCGCTGAAGCTTTCTTT
V gene: TRBV30; clone size: few; D gene: TRBD1; J gene: TRBJ2-7; CDR3 length: 13; CDR3 protein: CAWSPGQTYEQYF; CDR3 DNA: TGTGCCTGGAGCCCGGGACAGACTTACGAGCAGTACTTC
V gene: TRBV6-5; clone size: many; D gene: -; J gene: TRBJ2-3; CDR3 length: 11; CDR3 protein: CASSVGGTQYF; CDR3 DNA: TGTGCCAGCAGTGTGGGGGGTACGCAGTATTTT
V gene: TRBV7-2; clone size: -; D gene: -; J gene: TRBJ2-7; CDR3 length: 14; CDR3 protein: CASSSSGFSYEQHF; CDR3 DNA: TGTGCCAGCAGCTCCAGCGGGTTCTCCTACGAGCAGCACTTC
V gene: TRBV7-9; clone size: many; D gene: -; J gene: TRBJ1-5; CDR3 length: 16; CDR3 protein: CASSHQTGYSNQPQHF; CDR3 DNA: TGTGCCAGCAGCCATCAGACAGGCTATAGCAATCAGCCCCAGCATTTT
V gene: TRBV4-1; clone size: few; D gene: -; J gene: TRBJ2-7; CDR3 length: 15; CDR3 protein: CASSHRDGSTYEQYF; CDR3 DNA: TGCGCCAGCAGCCATCGGGACGGATCGACCTACGAGCAGTACTTC
V gene: TRBV20-1; clone size: few; D gene: -; J gene: TRBJ1-1; CDR3 length: 15; CDR3 protein: CSARSLAGGNTEAFF; CDR3 DNA: TGCAGTGCTAGGAGCCTGGCGGGGGGGAACACTGAAGCTTTCTTT
V gene: TRBV9; clone size: few; D gene: TRBD1; J gene: TRBJ1-1; CDR3 length: 15; CDR3 protein: CASSATGTGNTEAFF; CDR3 DNA: TGTGCCAGCAGCGCAACGGGGACAGGGAACACTGAAGCTTTCTTT
V gene: TRBV6-5; clone size: -; D gene: -; J gene: TRBJ2-2; CDR3 length: 18; CDR3 protein: CATQHRPGSTRNTGELFF; CDR3 DNA: TGTGCCACCCAACACAGACCGGGGTCTACGCGGAACACCGGGGAGCTGTTTTTT
V gene: TRBV14; clone size: -; D gene: -; J gene: TRBJ1-1; CDR3 length: 16; CDR3 protein: CASSQDRDTLNTEAFF; CDR3 DNA: TGTGCCAGCAGCCAAGACCGGGACACCTTGAACACTGAAGCTTTCTTT
V gene: TRBV21-1; clone size: few; D gene: -; J gene: TRBJ2-7; CDR3 length: 15; CDR3 protein: CASSEPSGTSHEQYF; CDR3 DNA: TGTGCCAGCAGCGAACCCTCCGGGACAAGCCACGAGCAGTACTTC
V gene: TRBV2; clone size: -; D gene: -; J gene: TRBJ2-3; CDR3 length: 15; CDR3 protein: CASRDRLVPTDTQYF; CDR3 DNA: TGTGCCAGCAGGGACCGACTAGTTCCCACAGATACGCAGTATTTT
V gene: TRBV6-5; clone size: many; D gene: TRBD1; J gene: TRBJ1-4; CDR3 length: 15; CDR3 protein: CASSQTTGVREKLFF; CDR3 DNA: TGTGCCAGCAGCCAGACTACAGGGGTTCGGGAAAAACTGTTTTTT
V gene: TRBV7-9; clone size: many; D gene: -; J gene: TRBJ2-2; CDR3 length: 15; CDR3 protein: CASSLHGAGTGELFF; CDR3 DNA: TGTGCCAGCAGCCTCCACGGGGCAGGGACCGGGGAGCTGTTTTTT